This TCR beta chain emerged from a study of OX40 agonist ivuxolimab in advanced cancers. Study-wide background: Patients received intravenous ivuxolimab every 2 weeks at 0.01 to 10 mg/kg.

This CDR3 is built from 14 residues. J lost 5 bases, V lost 6 bases, and 8 bases had no gene match. Germline assignment: CDR1 MNHNY and CDR2 SVGAGI (reference sequence). Study-level results: On average, a greater number of expanded clones characterised CD8+ T cells relative to CD4+.

Here immunoSEQ multiplex PCR was the method, and the copy in TCRdb shows in-frame clones only, minus some. The sample records about 100,000 clones, 91% being singletons. In the case of this clone: No antigen is known for it.

The clonotype comes from an adult with an advanced solid tumor such as melanoma, head and neck, liver or kidney cancer. The material sequenced was CD4+ or CD8+ T cells sorted from blood, taken in a trial of the OX40 agonist ivuxolimab. This sequence joins TRBV6-6 and TRBJ2-7; 9 bases fit TRBD2. In DNA form, the CDR3 reads TGTGCCAGCAGCCTAGGACTAGCGATCGACGAGCAGTACTTC. It translates to CASSLGLAIDEQYF.